This TCR beta chain came from a study of identifying expanded T cells in peripheral blood. The study, taken as a whole, reports: Clone count variance between approximately two-week samples rose with total template count.

Collection occurred without any documented infections or immune events in donors. In the case of this clone: The antigen remains undetermined.

Here immunoSEQ multiplex PCR was the method, and the copy in TCRdb shows in-frame clones only, minus some. The sample consists of approximately 110,000 clones, around 89% of them appearing once. The length of the CDR3 is 13 residues. V lost 4 bases, J lost 6 bases, and 13 bases lay in between. Germline-derived CDR1 and CDR2 are MNHEY and SVGAGI. The sequence was obtained from a person aged 18 to 70 in good health. Source material: blood. The chain couples TRBV6-5 to TRBJ2-7; D is possibly TRBD1 (6 bases). In DNA, the CDR3 is TGTGCCAGCAGTTTGGGGGCTGCGGCCGAGCAGTACTTC. Translated: CASSLGAAAEQYF.